The clone carrying this TCR beta chain was seen only a few times. Trimming took 5 bases from V and 0 from J, leaving 17 bases between them. CDR3 length equals 17 residues. MiXCR was run by TCRdb on the 5' RACE reads, yielding one entry per CDR3 protein. This table holds 400,000 to 500,000 distinct CDR3 sequences, approximately 25% found once. This sample was taken from a study of T-cell memory formation after mild COVID-19. Study-wide background: TCR clusters were mostly donor specific.

The sample was PBMCs or a T cell subset sorted from them (not recorded which). The sequence was obtained from an adult woman who had mild COVID-19 (a few samples of this study predate the infection). Cell type and time point are not known. This chain connects TRBV12-3 or TRBV12-4 to TRBJ2-1; possibly TRBD1 or TRBD2 for D (5 bases each). The CDR3 DNA reads as TGTGCCAGCAGTCCCCCCGCTTGGGGGAGCTCCTACAATGAGCAGTTCTTC. The encoded protein is CASSPPAWGSSYNEQFF.